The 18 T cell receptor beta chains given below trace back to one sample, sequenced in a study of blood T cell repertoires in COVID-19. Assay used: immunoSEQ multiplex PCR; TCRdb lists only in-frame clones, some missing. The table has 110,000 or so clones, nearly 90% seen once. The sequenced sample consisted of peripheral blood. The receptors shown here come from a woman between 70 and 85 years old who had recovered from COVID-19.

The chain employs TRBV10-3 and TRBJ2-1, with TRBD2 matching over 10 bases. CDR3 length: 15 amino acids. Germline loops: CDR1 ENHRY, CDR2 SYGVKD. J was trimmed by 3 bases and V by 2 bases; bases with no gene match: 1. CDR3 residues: CAISETSGNYNEQFF. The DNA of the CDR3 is TGTGCCATCAGTGAGACTAGCGGGAACTACAATGAGCAGTTCTTC.

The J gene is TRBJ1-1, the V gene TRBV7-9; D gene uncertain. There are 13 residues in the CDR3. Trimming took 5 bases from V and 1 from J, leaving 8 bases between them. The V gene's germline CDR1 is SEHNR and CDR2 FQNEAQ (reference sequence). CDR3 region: CASSRSGNTEAFF. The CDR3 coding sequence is TGTGCCAGCAGCCGCAGCGGGAACACTGAAGCTTTCTTT. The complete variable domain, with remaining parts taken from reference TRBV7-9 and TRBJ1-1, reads DTGVSQNPRHKITKRGQNVTFRCDPISEHNRLYWYRQTLGQGPEFLTYFQNEAQLEKSRLLSDRFSAERPKGSFSTLEIQRTEQGDSAMYLCASSRSGNTEAFFGQGTRLTVV.

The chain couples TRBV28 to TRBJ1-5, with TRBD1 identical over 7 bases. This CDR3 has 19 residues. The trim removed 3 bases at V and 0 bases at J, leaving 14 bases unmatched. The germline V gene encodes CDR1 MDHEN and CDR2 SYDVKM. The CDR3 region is CASSFRQGRKSDSNQPQHF. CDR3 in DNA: TGTGCCAGCAGTTTCCGACAGGGTCGGAAGTCGGATAGCAATCAGCCCCAGCATTTT. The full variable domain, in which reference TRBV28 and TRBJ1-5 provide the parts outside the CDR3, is DVKVTQSSRYLVKRTGEKVFLECVQDMDHENMFWYRQDPGLGLRLIYFSYDVKMKEKGDIPEGYSVSREKKERFSLILESASTNQTSMYLCASSFRQGRKSDSNQPQHFGDGTRLSIL.

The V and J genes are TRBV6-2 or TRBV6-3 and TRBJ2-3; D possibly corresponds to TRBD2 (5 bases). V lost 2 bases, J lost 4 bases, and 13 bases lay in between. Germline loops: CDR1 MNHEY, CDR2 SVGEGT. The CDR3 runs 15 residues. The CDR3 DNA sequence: TGTGCCAGCAGTTACGGCGGGTTTGGGGCAGATACGCAGTATTTT. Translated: CASSYGGFGADTQYF.

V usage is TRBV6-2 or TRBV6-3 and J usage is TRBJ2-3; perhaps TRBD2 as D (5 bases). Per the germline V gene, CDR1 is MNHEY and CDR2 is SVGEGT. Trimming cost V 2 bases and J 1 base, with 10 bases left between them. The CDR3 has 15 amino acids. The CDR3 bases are TGTGCCAGCAGTTACCCGCCCGGGGGCACAGATACGCAGTATTTT. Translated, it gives CASSYPPGGTDTQYF.

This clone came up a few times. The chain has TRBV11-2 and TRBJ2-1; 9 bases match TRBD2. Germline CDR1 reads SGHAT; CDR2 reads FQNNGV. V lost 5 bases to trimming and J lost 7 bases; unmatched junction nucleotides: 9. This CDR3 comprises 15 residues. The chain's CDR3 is CASSPMSGGWNEQFF. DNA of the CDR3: TGTGCCAGCAGCCCGATGAGCGGGGGGTGGAATGAGCAGTTCTTC. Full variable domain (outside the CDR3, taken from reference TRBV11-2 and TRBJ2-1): EAGVAQSPRYKIIEKRQSVAFWCNPISGHATLYWYQQILGQGPKLLIQFQNNGVVDDSQLPKDRFSAERLKGVDSTLKIQPAKLEDSAVYLCASSPMSGGWNEQFFGPGTRLTVL.

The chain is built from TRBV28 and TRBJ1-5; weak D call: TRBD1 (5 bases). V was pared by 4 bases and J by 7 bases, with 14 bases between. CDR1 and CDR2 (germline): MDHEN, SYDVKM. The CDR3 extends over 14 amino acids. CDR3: CASSSRQSWQPQHF. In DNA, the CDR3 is TGTGCCAGCAGTTCACGACAGTCGTGGCAGCCCCAGCATTTT.

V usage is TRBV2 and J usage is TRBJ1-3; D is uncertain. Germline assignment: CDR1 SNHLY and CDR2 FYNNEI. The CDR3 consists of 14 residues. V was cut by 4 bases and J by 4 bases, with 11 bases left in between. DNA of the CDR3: TGTGCCAGCAGTGTTGCAGCGCGGGGAAACACCATATATTTT. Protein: CASSVAARGNTIYF.

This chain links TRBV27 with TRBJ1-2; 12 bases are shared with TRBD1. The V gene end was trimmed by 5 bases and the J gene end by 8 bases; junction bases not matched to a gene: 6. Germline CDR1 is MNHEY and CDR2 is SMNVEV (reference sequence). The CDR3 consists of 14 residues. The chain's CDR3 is CASSRPGQGAGYTF. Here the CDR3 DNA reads TGTGCCAGCAGTCGGCCGGGACAGGGGGCCGGCTACACCTTC.

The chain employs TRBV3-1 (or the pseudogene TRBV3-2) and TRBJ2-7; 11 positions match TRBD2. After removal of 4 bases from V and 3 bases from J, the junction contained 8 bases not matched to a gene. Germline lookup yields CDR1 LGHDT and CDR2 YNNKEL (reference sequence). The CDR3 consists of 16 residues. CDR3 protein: CASSRLAGGILYEQYF. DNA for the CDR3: TGTGCCAGCAGCCGGCTAGCGGGGGGTATCCTCTACGAGCAGTACTTC.

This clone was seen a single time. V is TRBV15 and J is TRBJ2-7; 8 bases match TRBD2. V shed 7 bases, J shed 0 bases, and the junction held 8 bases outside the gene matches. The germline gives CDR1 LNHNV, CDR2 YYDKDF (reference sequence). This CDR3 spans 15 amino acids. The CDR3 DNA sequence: TGTGCCACCACCCTCGAGCGGGGGATCTCCTACGAGCAGTACTTC. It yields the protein CATTLERGISYEQYF.

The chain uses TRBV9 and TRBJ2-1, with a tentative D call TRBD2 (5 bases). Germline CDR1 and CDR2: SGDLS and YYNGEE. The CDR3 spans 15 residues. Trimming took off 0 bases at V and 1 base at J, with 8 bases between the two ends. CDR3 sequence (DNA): TGTGCCAGCAGCGTAGCAAGGGAGTCCTACAATGAGCAGTTCTTC. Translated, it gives CASSVARESYNEQFF.

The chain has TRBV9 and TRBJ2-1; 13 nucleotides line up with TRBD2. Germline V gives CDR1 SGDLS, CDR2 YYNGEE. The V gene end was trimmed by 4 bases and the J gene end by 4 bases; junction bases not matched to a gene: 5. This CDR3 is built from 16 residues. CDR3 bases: TGTGCCAGCAGCTCCCGGACTAGCGGGGGTTACAATGAGCAGTTCTTC. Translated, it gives CASSSRTSGGYNEQFF.

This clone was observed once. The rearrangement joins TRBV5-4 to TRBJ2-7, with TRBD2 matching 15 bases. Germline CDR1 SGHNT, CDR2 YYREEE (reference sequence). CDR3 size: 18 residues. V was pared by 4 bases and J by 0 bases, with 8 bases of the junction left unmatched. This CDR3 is CASSPPGTSGRSSYEQYF. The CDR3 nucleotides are TGTGCCAGCAGCCCACCCGGGACTAGCGGGAGGAGCTCCTACGAGCAGTACTTC.

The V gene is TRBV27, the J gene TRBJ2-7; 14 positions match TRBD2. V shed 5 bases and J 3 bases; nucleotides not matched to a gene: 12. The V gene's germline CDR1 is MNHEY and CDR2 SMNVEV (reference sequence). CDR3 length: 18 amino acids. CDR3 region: CASSVRGGLAGANYEQYF. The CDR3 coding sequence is TGTGCCAGCAGTGTCAGGGGGGGACTAGCGGGAGCCAACTACGAGCAGTACTTC.

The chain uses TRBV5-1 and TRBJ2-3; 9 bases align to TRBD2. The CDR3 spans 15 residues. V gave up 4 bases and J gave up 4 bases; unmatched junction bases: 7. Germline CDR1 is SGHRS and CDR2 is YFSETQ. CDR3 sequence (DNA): TGCGCCAGCAGCCGGCAGCGGGAGGTGGCAGATACGCAGTATTTT. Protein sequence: CASSRQREVADTQYF.

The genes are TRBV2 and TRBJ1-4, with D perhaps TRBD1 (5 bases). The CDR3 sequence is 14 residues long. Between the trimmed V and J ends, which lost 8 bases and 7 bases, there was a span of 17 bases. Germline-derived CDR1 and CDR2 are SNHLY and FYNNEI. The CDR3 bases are TGTGCCAGCGAGGTAGGGGAAGGTGGTGAAAAACTGTTTTTT. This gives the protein CASEVGEGGEKLFF.

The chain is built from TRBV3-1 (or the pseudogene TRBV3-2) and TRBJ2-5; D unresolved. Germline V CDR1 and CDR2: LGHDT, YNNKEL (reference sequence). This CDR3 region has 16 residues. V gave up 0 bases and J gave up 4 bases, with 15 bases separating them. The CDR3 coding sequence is TGTGCCAGCAGCCAAGAGCGAATAACGTTCGGAGAGACCCAGTACTTC. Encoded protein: CASSQERITFGETQYF.